Each of the 5 T cell receptor beta chains below was sequenced from the same sample in a study of patients with pleural tuberculosis. TCRdb reprocessed the reads with MiXCR, giving one entry per CDR3 protein. The table lists 29,000 or so distinct CDR3 sequences, over 15% of them singletons. Input material: peripheral blood. These receptors were obtained from a human donor with pleural tuberculosis.

This clonotype rates as medium-sized. CDR3: CASSAFTGYNSPLHF. DNA of the CDR3: TGTGCCAGCAGTGCCTTCACAGGCTATAATTCACCCCTCCACTTT. The chain uses TRBV28 and TRBJ1-6; maybe TRBD1 (5 bases). Between the trimmed V and J ends, which lost 5 bases and 3 bases, there was a span of 11 bases. This CDR3 is 15 amino acids long. Germline V lookup: CDR1 MDHEN, CDR2 SYDVKM. Full variable domain (missing parts from reference TRBV28 and TRBJ1-6): DVKVTQSSRYLVKRTGEKVFLECVQDMDHENMFWYRQDPGLGLRLIYFSYDVKMKEKGDIPEGYSVSREKKERFSLILESASTNQTSMYLCASSAFTGYNSPLHFGNGTRLTVT.

The table lists this clonotype with many counts. The V and J genes are TRBV7-2 and TRBJ2-5; the D is unclear. Germline V gives CDR1 SGHTA, CDR2 FQGNSA. The CDR3 sequence is 13 residues long. Trimming removed 2 bases at V and 1 base at J, with 5 bases between. CDR3 in amino acids: CASSLTFQETQYF. CDR3 coding DNA: TGTGCCAGCAGCTTAACCTTCCAAGAGACCCAGTACTTC.

This clonotype is medium-sized in the sample. The chain joins TRBV6-2 or TRBV6-3 to TRBJ1-1, with no clear D. CDR1 MNHEY and CDR2 SVGEGT come from the germline V gene. The CDR3 has 12 amino acids. The V end was cut by 5 bases, the J end by 3 bases, with 7 bases between. CDR3 DNA: TGTGCCAGCAGTCCGGAAGACACTGAAGCTTTCTTT. Translating gives CASSPEDTEAFF.

This clonotype occurred a few times. The genes are TRBV4-2 and TRBJ2-3, with 10 nucleotides matching TRBD2. CDR1 is LGHNA, CDR2 YNFKEQ, per germline. This CDR3 region has 17 residues. V lost 1 base and J lost 1; bases outside the gene matches: 5. The CDR3 DNA sequence: TGTGCCAGCAGCCAAGTCCTAGGGACTAGCGGCACAGATACGCAGTATTTT. It codes for CASSQVLGTSGTDTQYF.

The genes are TRBV30 and TRBJ1-1; 9 bases agree with TRBD1. V lost 0 bases, J lost 3 bases, and 2 bases stayed unmatched. The CDR3 is 14 residues long. Germline V gives CDR1 GTSNPN, CDR2 SVGIG (reference sequence). CDR3 sequence reads: CAWSVGQGYTEAFF. Here the CDR3 DNA reads TGTGCCTGGAGTGTGGGACAGGGTTACACTGAAGCTTTCTTT.